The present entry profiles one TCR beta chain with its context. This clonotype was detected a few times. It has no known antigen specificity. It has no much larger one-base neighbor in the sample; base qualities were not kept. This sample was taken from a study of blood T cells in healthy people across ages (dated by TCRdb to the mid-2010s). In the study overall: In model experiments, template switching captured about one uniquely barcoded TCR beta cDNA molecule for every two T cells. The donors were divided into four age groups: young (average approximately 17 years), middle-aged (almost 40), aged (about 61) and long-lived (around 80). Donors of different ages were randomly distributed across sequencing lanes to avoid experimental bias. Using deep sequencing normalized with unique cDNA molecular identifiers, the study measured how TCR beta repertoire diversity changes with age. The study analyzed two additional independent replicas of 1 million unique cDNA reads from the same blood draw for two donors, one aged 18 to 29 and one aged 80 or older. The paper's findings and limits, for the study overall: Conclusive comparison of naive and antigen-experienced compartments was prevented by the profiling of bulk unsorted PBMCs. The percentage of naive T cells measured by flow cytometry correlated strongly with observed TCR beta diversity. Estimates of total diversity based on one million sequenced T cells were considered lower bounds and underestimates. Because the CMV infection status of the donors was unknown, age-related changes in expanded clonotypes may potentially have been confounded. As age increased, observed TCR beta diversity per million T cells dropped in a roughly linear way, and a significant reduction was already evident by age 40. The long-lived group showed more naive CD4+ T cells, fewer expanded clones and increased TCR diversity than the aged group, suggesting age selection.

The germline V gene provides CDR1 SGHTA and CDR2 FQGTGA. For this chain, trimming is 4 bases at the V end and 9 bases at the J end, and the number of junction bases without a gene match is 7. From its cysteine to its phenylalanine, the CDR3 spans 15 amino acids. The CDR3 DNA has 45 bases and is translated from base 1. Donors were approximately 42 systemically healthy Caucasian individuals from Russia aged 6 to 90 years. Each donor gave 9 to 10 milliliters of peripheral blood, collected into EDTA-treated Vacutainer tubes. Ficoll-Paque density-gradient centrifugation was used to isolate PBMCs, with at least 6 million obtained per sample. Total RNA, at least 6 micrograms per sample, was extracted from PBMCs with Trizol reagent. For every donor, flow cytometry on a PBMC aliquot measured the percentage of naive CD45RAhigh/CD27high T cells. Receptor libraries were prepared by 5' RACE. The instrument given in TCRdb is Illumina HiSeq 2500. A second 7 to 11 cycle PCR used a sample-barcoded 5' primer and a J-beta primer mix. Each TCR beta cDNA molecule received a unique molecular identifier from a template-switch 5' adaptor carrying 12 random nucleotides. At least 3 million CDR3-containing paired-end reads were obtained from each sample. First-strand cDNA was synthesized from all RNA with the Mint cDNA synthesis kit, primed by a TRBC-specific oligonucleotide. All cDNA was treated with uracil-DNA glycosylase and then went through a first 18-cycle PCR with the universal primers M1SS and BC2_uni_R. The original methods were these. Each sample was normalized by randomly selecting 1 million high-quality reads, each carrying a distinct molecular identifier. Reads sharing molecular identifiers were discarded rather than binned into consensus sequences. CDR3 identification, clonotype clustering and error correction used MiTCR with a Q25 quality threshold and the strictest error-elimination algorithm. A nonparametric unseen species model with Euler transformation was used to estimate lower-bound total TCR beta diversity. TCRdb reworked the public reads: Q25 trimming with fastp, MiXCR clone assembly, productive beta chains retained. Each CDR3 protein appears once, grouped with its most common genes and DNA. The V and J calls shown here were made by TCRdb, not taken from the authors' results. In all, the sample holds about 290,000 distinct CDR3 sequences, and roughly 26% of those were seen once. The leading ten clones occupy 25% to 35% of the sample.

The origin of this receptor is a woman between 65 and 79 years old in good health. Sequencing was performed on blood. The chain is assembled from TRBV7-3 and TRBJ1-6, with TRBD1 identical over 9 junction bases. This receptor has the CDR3 CASSWGQGKGSPLHF. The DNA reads TGTGCCAGCAGCTGGGGACAGGGAAAAGGTTCACCCCTCCACTTT.